One sample yielded the 14 T cell receptor beta chains listed below, sequenced in a study of blood T cell repertoires in COVID-19. Sequenced by immunoSEQ multiplex PCR; TCRdb stores in-frame clones only, minus some. In the table there are under 450,000 clones, 80% to 90% of which are singletons. Specimen: peripheral blood. The receptors derive from a woman aged 60-75 years with COVID-19, enrolled during active disease.

CDR3 coding DNA: TGCGCCAGCAGCTCCCTCCCCGGGGGGTCTAATGAAAAACTGTTTTTT. Its translation is CASSSLPGGSNEKLFF. The chain recombines TRBV4-1 with TRBJ1-4; TRBD1 is a possible D gene (5 bases). This CDR3 contains 16 residues. The germline gives CDR1 MGHRA, CDR2 YSYEKL. Deletions cut 5 bases from V and 3 bases from J, with 16 bases between.

V is TRBV7-8 and J is TRBJ1-4; 9 bases map to TRBD1. This CDR3 comprises 15 residues. Per germline, CDR1 SGHVS and CDR2 FQNEAQ. Trimming cost V 5 bases and J 4 bases; bases outside gene matches: 5. CDR3 in DNA: TGTGCCAGCAGCCCCCGGGACAGGGATAATGAAAAACTGTTTTTT. Encoded protein: CASSPRDRDNEKLFF.

In nucleotides, the CDR3 is TGTGCCTGGAGTGTATTAGTCCCCCAGAACACTGAAGCTTTCTTT. This translates into CAWSVLVPQNTEAFF. This chain uses TRBV30 with TRBJ1-1; no clear D gene. The CDR3 is 15 amino acids. From germline, CDR1 is GTSNPN and CDR2 SVGIG (reference sequence). V lost 0 bases and J 1 base, leaving 12 bases between the germline ends.

The J gene is TRBJ2-1, the V gene TRBV19; D perhaps matches TRBD2 (7 bases). V lost 3 bases and J lost 4, with 13 bases in between. Germline assignment: CDR1 LNHDA and CDR2 SQIVND (reference sequence). CDR3 length: 15 residues. CDR3 loop: CASSIAGAAYNEQFF. The DNA of the CDR3 is TGTGCCAGTAGTATTGCGGGGGCAGCGTACAATGAGCAGTTCTTC. Supplemented by reference TRBV19 and TRBJ2-1, the full variable domain reads DGGITQSPKYLFRKEGQNVTLSCEQNLNHDAMYWYRQDPGQGLRLIYYSQIVNDFQKGDIAEGYSVSREKKESFPLTVTSAQKNPTAFYLCASSIAGAAYNEQFFGPGTRLTVL.

The chain has TRBV7-8 and TRBJ2-2; possibly TRBD1 for D (5 bases). V was cut by 2 bases and J by 3 bases, with 10 bases left in between. The CDR3 runs to 15 residues. Germline V gene sequence: CDR1 SGHVS, CDR2 FQNEAQ. The CDR3 sequence is CASSLWGWDTGELFF. Here the CDR3 DNA reads TGTGCCAGCAGCTTATGGGGCTGGGACACCGGGGAGCTGTTTTTT. Looking up the rest from reference TRBV7-8 and TRBJ2-2 gives the full variable domain: GAGVSQSPRYKVAKRGQDVALRCDPISGHVSLFWYQQALGQGPEFLTYFQNEAQLDKSGLPSDRFFAERPEGSVSTLKIQRTQQEDSAVYLCASSLWGWDTGELFFGEGSRLTVL.

The rearrangement links TRBV21-1 to TRBJ1-6. TRBV21-1 is termed a pseudogene. The CDR3 covers 19 residues. The CDR3 protein is CASSPGGRERTCGSSPLHF. The CDR3 bases are TGTGCCAGCAGCCCGGGGGGCAGGGAAAGGACTTGCGGAAGTTCACCCCTCCACTTT.

The chain recombines TRBV11-2 with TRBJ2-3; 10 bases are shared with TRBD1. The CDR3 extends over 15 amino acids. With V trimmed by 6 bases and J by 0 bases, 3 bases remained unmatched. Looked up from germline, CDR1 is SGHAT and CDR2 is FQNNGV. The CDR3 loop reads CASSRDRGSTDTQYF. As DNA, the CDR3 is TGTGCCAGCAGTAGGGACAGGGGTAGCACAGATACGCAGTATTTT.

The V gene is TRBV28, the J gene TRBJ1-2; D gene ambiguous. The V gene lost 2 bases and the J gene lost 2 bases, with 6 bases spanning the gap. Germline loops: CDR1 MDHEN, CDR2 SYDVKM. CDR3 size: 13 residues. CDR3 bases: TGTGCCAGCAGTTTAGGCCAGAACTATGGCTACACCTTC. It yields the protein CASSLGQNYGYTF.

The chain employs TRBV27 and TRBJ1-1; TRBD1 is a possible D gene (6 bases). CDR1 is MNHEY and CDR2 is SMNVEV in the germline V gene (reference sequence). This CDR3 region has 14 residues. The V end lost 2 bases, the J end lost 5 bases, and 12 bases lay between the germline ends. CDR3 region: CASSLKQGRTEAFF. The CDR3, as DNA: TGTGCCAGCAGTTTAAAACAGGGTAGGACTGAAGCTTTCTTT.

This clone showed up just once. The chain uses TRBV30 and TRBJ1-3; the match to TRBD1 covers 7 bases. There are 14 residues in the CDR3. Looked up from germline, CDR1 is GTSNPN and CDR2 is SVGIG (reference sequence). CDR3 region: CARGQASFGNTIYF. The CDR3 DNA reads as TGTGCTAGAGGACAGGCCTCTTTTGGAAACACCATATATTTT.

The count of this clone is one. The chain couples TRBV25-1 to TRBJ1-6, with 7 bases matching TRBD1. The V and J ends lost 5 bases and 11 bases, in that order; junction bases with no gene match: 9. There are 14 residues in the CDR3. The germline CDR1 and CDR2 sequences are MGHDK and SYGVNS. The CDR3 loop reads CASSLGGSGAPLHF. CDR3 DNA sequence: TGTGCCAGCAGTCTAGGGGGCTCGGGGGCACCCCTCCACTTT.

The J gene is TRBJ2-7, the V gene TRBV2; 7 nucleotides line up with TRBD2. V shed 10 bases and J 1 base; nucleotides not matched to a gene: 7. CDR3 length: 13 residues. Germline-derived CDR1 and CDR2 are SNHLY and FYNNEI. This CDR3 is CATKSGISYEQYF. The CDR3 DNA follows: TGTGCCACCAAGAGCGGGATTTCCTACGAGCAGTACTTC. The variable domain in full, with the rest retrieved from reference TRBV2 and TRBJ2-7, is EPEVTQTPSHQVTQMGQEVILRCVPISNHLYFYWYRQILGQKVEFLVSFYNNEISEKSEIFDDQFSVERPDGSNFTLKIRSTKLEDSAMYFCATKSGISYEQYFGPGTRLTVT.

The DNA of the CDR3 is TGTGCCAGCAGCACCCGGGACAATGAGCAGTTCTTC. It is translated as CASSTRDNEQFF. V is TRBV7-3 and J is TRBJ2-1, with D unclear. Per the germline V gene, CDR1 is SGHTA and CDR2 is FQGTGA. The CDR3 is 12 residues long. The germline V and J ends were trimmed by 5 bases and 5 bases, with 7 bases remaining between them.

The chain links TRBV3-1 (or the pseudogene TRBV3-2) to TRBJ1-2; 8 bases line up with TRBD1. With V trimmed by 0 bases and J by 8 bases, 5 bases remained unmatched. From germline, CDR1 is LGHDT and CDR2 YNNKEL (reference sequence). This CDR3 region has 14 residues. The CDR3 DNA sequence: TGTGCCAGCAGCCAAGACCAGGGGGCATGGGGCTACACCTTC. It encodes CASSQDQGAWGYTF.